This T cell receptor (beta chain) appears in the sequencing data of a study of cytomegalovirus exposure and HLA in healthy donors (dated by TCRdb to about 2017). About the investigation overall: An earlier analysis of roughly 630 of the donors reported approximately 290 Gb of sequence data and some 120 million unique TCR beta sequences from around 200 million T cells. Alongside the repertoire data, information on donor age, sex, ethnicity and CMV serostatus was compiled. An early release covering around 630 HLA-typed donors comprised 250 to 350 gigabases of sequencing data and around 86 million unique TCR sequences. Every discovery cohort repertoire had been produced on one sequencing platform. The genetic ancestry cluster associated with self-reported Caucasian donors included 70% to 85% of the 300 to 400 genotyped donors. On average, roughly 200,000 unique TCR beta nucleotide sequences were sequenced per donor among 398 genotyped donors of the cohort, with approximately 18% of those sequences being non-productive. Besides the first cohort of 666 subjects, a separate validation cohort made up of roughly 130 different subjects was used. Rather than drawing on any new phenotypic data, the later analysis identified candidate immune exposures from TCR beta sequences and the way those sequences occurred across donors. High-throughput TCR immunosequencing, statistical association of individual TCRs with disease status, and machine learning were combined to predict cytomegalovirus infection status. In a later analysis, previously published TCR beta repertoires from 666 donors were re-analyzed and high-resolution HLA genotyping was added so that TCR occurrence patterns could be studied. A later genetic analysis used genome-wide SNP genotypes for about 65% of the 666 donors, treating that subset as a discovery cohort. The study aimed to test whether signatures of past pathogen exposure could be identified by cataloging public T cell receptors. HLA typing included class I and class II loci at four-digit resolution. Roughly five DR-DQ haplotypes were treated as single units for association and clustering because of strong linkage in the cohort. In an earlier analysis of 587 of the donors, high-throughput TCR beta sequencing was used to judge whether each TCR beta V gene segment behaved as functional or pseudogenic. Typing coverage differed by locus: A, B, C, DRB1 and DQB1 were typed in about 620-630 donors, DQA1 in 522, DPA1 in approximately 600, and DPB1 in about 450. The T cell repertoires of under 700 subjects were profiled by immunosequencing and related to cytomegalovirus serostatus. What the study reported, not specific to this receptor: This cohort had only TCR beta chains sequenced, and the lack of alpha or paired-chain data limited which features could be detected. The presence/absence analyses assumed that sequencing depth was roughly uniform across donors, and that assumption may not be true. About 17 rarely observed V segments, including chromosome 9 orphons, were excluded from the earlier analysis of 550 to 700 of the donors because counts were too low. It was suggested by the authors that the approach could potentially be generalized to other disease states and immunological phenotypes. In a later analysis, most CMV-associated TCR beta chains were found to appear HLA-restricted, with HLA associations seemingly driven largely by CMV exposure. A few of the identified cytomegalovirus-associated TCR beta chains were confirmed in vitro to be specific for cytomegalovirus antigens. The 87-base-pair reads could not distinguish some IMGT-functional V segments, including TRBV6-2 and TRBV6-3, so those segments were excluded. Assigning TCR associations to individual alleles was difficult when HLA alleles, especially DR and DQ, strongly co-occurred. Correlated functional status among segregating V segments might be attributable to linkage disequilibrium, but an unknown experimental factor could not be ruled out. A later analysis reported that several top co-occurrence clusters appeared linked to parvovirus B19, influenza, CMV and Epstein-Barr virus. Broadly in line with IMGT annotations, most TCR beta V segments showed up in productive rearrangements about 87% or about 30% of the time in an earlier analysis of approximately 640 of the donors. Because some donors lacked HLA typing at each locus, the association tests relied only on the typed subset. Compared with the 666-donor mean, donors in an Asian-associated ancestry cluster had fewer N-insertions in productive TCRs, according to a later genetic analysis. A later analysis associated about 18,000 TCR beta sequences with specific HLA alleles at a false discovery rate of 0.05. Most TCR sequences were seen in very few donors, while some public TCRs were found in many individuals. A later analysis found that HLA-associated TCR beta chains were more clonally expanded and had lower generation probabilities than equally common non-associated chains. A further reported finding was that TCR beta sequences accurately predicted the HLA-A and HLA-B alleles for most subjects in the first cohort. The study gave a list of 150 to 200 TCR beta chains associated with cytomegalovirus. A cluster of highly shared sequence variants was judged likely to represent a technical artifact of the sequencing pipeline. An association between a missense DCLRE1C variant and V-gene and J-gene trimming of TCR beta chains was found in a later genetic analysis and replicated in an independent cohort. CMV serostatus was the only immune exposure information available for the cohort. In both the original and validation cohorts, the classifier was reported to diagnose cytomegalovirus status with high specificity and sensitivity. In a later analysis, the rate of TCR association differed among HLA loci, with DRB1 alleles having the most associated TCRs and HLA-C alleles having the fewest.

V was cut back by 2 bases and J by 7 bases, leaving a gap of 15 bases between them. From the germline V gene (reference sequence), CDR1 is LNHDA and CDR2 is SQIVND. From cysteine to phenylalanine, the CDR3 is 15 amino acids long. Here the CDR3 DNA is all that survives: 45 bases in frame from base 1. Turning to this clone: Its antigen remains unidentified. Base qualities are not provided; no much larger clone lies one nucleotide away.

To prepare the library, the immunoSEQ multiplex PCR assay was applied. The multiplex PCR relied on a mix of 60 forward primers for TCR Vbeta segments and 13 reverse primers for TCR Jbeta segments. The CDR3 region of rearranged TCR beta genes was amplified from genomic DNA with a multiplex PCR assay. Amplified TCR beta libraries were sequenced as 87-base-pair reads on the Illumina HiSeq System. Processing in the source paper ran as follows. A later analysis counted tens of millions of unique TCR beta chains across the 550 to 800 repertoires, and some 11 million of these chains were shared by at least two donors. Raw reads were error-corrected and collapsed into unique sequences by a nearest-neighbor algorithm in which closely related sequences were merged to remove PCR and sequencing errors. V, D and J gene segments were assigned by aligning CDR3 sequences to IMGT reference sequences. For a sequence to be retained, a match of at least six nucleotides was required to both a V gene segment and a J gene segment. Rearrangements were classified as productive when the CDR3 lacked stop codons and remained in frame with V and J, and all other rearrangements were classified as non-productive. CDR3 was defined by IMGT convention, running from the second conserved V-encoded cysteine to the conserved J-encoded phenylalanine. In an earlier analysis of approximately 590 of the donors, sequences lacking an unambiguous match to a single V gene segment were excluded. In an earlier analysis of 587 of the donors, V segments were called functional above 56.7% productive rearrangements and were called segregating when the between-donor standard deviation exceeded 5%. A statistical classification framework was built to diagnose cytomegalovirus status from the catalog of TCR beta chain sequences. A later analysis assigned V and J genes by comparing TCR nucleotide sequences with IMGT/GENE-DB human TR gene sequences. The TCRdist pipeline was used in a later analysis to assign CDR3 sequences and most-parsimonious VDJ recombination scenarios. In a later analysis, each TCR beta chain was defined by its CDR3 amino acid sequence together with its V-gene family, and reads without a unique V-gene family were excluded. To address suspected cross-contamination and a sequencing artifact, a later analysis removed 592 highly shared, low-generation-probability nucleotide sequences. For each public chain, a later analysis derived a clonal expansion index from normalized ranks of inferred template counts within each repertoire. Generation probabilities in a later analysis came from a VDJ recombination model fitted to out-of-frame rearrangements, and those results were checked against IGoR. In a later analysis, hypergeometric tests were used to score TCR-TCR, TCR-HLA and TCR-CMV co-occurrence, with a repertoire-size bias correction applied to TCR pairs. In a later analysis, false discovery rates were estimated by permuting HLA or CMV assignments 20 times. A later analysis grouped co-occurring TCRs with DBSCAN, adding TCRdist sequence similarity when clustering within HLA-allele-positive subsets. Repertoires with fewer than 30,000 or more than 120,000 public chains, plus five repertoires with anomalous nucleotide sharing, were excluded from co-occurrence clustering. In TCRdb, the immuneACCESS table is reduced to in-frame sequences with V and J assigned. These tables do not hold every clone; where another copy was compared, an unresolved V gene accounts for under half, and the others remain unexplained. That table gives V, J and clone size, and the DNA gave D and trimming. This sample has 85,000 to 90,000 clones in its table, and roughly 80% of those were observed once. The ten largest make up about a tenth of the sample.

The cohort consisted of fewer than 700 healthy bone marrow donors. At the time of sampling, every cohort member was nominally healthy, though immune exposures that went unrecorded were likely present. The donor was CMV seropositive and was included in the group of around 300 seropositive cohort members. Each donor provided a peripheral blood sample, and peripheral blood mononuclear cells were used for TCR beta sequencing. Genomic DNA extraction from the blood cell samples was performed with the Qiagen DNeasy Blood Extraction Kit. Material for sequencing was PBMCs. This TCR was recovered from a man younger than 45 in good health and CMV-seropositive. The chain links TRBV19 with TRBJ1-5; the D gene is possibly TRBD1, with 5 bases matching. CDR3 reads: CASSISLGVGQPQHF. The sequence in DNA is TGTGCCAGTAGTATAAGTTTAGGGGTGGGCCAGCCCCAGCATTTT.